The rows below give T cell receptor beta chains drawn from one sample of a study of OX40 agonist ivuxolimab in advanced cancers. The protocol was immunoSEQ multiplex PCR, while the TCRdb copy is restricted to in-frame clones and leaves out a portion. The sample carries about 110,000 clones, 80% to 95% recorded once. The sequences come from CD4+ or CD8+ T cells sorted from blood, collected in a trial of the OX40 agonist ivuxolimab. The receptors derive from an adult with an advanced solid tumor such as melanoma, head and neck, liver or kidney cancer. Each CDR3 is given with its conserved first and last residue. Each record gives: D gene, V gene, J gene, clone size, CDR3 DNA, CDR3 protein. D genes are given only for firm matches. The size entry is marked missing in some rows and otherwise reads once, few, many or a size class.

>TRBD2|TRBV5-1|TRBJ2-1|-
TGCGCCAGCAGCCTGACTAGCGGGAGGATGAATGAGCAGTTCTTC
CASSLTSGRMNEQFF
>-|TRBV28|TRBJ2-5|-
TGTGCCAGCAGTTTAGAGTCAGAGACCCAGTACTTC
CASSLESETQYF
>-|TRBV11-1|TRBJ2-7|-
TGTGCCAGCAGTCCCGTACCGGGATTTCACTACGAGCAGTACTTC
CASSPVPGFHYEQYF
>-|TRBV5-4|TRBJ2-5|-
TGTGCCAGCAGCTTGCAATTGGGGGGAGAAGAGACCCAGTACTTC
CASSLQLGGEETQYF
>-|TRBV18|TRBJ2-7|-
TGTGCCAGCTCACCATTGTTGGGGGAACAGTACTTC
CASSPLLGEQYF
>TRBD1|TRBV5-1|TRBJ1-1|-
TGCGCCAGCAGCTCCTCCGGGACAGGGTGGGCCACTGAAGCTTTCTTT
CASSSSGTGWATEAFF
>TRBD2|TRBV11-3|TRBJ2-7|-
TGTGCCAGCAGCTTAGGGGGAGGGCCCCGAGAGCAGTACTTC
CASSLGGGPREQYF
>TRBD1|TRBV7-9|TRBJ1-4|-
TGTGCCAGCAGCTCCGAGACAGGGGGGTTTTATGAAAAACTGTTTTTT
CASSSETGGFYEKLFF
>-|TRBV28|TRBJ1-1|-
TGTGCCAGCAGTTTCCCGTATGAGTCAGGCTTGAGACGGACTGAAGCTTTCTTT
CASSFPYESGLRRTEAFF
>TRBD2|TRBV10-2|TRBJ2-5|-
TGCGCCAGCAGCGCCCGACTAGCGGGAGATGAGACCCAGTACTTC
CASSARLAGDETQYF
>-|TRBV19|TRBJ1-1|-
TGTGCCAGCTGGCATTACCTGGGGACTGAAGCTTTCTTT
CASWHYLGTEAFF
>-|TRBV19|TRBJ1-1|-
TGTGCCAGTAGTATGGGTGGGTTCCAGAACGCTGAAGCTTTCTTT
CASSMGGFQNAEAFF
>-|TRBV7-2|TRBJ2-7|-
TGTGCCAGCAGCTTATCGTGGACAGTCTACGAGCAGTACTTC
CASSLSWTVYEQYF
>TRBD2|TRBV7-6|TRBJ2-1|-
TGTGCCAGCAGCTTTACGCGGGAGGCTCACAATGAGCAGTTCTTC
CASSFTREAHNEQFF
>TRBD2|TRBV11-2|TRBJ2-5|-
TGTGCCAGCAGCTTAGAAGCGGGAGGGCCGAGGGAGACCCAGTACTTC
CASSLEAGGPRETQYF
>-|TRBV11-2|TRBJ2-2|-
TGTGCCAGCAGTTCGAGCTTGCCCGGGGAGCTGTTTTTT
CASSSSLPGELFF
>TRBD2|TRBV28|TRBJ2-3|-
TGTGCCAGCAGTTTTATTCCAGCGGGAGGGCCGAGCGGCACAGATACGCAGTATTTT
CASSFIPAGGPSGTDTQYF
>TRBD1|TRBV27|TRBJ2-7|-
TGTGCCAGGATCGACAGGGTCCACGAGCAGTACTTC
CARIDRVHEQYF
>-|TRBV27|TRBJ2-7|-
TGTGCCAGCAGTTTAAGTCGCAGCCACTACGAGCAGTACTTC
CASSLSRSHYEQYF
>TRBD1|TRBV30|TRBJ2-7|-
TGTGCCTGGAGCCCCGGGACAGGGGGCTACGAGCAGTACTTC
CAWSPGTGGYEQYF
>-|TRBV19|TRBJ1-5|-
TGTGCCAGTAGTACCTCCGGGGAGGGCCTTTGGTCCCGACATTTT
CASSTSGEGLWSRHF
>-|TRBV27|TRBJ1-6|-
TGTGCCAGCAGTCGCGGGGAATCAGGTTCACCCCTCCACTTT
CASSRGESGSPLHF
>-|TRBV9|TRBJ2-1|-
TGTGCCAGCAGCGTAGAGGGAATACTCAATGAGCAGTTCTTC
CASSVEGILNEQFF
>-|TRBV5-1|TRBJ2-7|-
TGCGCCAGCAGCTTGGCGCGCCCAGAAGGCTACGAGCAGTACTTC
CASSLARPEGYEQYF
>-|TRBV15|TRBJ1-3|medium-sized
TGTGCCACCAGCAGAGCCATGGACGGCTCTGGAAACACCATATATTTT
CATSRAMDGSGNTIYF
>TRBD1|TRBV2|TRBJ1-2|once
TGTGCCAGGGACCGACAGGGGGCGGGTGGCCACACCTTC
CARDRQGAGGHTF
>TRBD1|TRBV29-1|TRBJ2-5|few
TGCAGCGTTAGACAGGGCCAAGAGACCCAGTACTTC
CSVRQGQETQYF
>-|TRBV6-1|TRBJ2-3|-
TGTGCCAGCAGTGAAGGTTTTGCGGCGAGCACAGATACGCAGTATTTT
CASSEGFAASTDTQYF
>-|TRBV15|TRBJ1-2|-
TGTGCCACCAGCAGAGATACAGCTAACTATGGCTACACCTTC
CATSRDTANYGYTF
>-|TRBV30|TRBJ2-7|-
TGTGCCTGGAGCGGGGGCTACTACGAGCAGTACTTC
CAWSGGYYEQYF
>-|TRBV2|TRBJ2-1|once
TGTGCCAGCAGCTACAGCTCCTACAATGAGCAGTTCTTC
CASSYSSYNEQFF